The T cell receptor (beta chain) described here comes from a study of vaccination effects on CD4 cells after COVID-19. Assay used: immunoSEQ multiplex PCR; TCRdb lists only in-frame clones, some missing. The table has around 66,000 clones, roughly 76% seen once. Trimming stripped 2 bases from V and 5 bases from J, with 12 bases between. The germline V gene has CDR1 LGHDT and CDR2 YNNKEL (reference sequence). This CDR3 region has 15 residues. Sequencing in the ViraFEST assay came after antigen-specific CD4+ T cells had been expanded with viral peptide pools, which were used to stimulate PBMC. With roughly 9 days of culture completed, CD4+ T cells were isolated. The vaccine recipients had no prior SARS-CoV-2 infection, with negative nucleocapsid antibodies. Concerning this clone: The antigen is undetermined.

The sequenced sample was CD4+ T cells from PBMCs cultured with HCoV-OC43 spike peptides, obtained before COVID-19 vaccination. The sample's subset: HCoV-OC43 spike overlapping peptide pool stimulation. The receptor was isolated from a human donor who received a COVID-19 vaccine. The V gene is TRBV3-1 (or the pseudogene TRBV3-2), the J gene TRBJ2-2, with a weak D call TRBD1 (6 bases). The CDR3, as DNA: TGTGCCAGCAGCCAACCGGGACAAAAGACCGGGGAGCTGTTTTTT. This sequence encodes CASSQPGQKTGELFF.